These T cell receptor beta chains were read from a single sample in a study of cytotoxic CD8 clonotypes in ibrutinib-treated CLL. Libraries were prepared by immunoSEQ multiplex PCR; TCRdb keeps only in-frame clonotypes and omits some of them. The sample comprises 200,000 or so clones, roughly three quarters of which are singletons, and approximately 10% rests with the top ten. The sequenced sample was PBMCs, obtained after 12 months of ibrutinib treatment. Receptors originate from a human donor with chronic lymphocytic leukemia. Both conserved end residues are part of each CDR3. The order of the fields is clone size, J gene, V gene, D gene, CDR3 DNA, CDR3 protein. The D gene is left open where the match is weak. Where a row states a size, it is once, few, many or the class of an expanded clone; other rows omit it.

clone_size: -; j_call: TRBJ2-1; v_call: TRBV27; d_call: TRBD1; cdr3_nt: TGTGCCAGCATGACAGGGGGCGCCGGCAATGAGCAGTTCTTC; cdr3_aa: CASMTGGAGNEQFF
clone_size: few; j_call: TRBJ1-1; v_call: TRBV4-1; d_call: -; cdr3_nt: TGCGCCAGCAGCCAAGGATTTAGGGGCGGAAGAAACACTGAAGCTTTCTTT; cdr3_aa: CASSQGFRGGRNTEAFF
clone_size: once; j_call: TRBJ2-3; v_call: TRBV6-1; d_call: -; cdr3_nt: TGTGCCAGCAGCGAGGTAGGGGGGGAAACAGATACGCAGTATTTT; cdr3_aa: CASSEVGGETDTQYF
clone_size: -; j_call: TRBJ1-1; v_call: TRBV29-1; d_call: -; cdr3_nt: TGCAGCGTTCGGATCGGGGGCACTGAAGCTTTCTTT; cdr3_aa: CSVRIGGTEAFF
clone_size: -; j_call: TRBJ2-7; v_call: TRBV7-9; d_call: -; cdr3_nt: TGTGCCAGCAGCCGAAAGACTGGGATTGGGTACGAGCAGTACTTC; cdr3_aa: CASSRKTGIGYEQYF
clone_size: -; j_call: TRBJ2-3; v_call: TRBV5-1; d_call: TRBD1; cdr3_nt: TGCGCCAGCAGCTTGGAACAGGGGGGATCGCAGTATTTT; cdr3_aa: CASSLEQGGSQYF
clone_size: -; j_call: TRBJ2-2; v_call: TRBV27; d_call: TRBD2; cdr3_nt: TGTGCCAGCAGTTTATGGACTAGCGGGAGGTTAATCAGGGACACCGGGGAGCTGTTTTTT; cdr3_aa: CASSLWTSGRLIRDTGELFF
clone_size: -; j_call: TRBJ2-7; v_call: TRBV11-2; d_call: TRBD2; cdr3_nt: TGTGCCAGCAGCACGGGGGGGGCCTCCTACGAGCAGTACTTC; cdr3_aa: CASSTGGASYEQYF
clone_size: -; j_call: TRBJ2-6; v_call: TRBV9; d_call: TRBD2; cdr3_nt: TGTGCCAGCAGCGTGACTAGCGTCTTCTCTGGGGCCAACGTCCTGACTTTC; cdr3_aa: CASSVTSVFSGANVLTF
clone_size: -; j_call: TRBJ2-3; v_call: TRBV27; d_call: -; cdr3_nt: TGTGCCAGCAGTTTCAGGGGACCTAGCACAGATACGCAGTATTTT; cdr3_aa: CASSFRGPSTDTQYF
clone_size: -; j_call: TRBJ1-2; v_call: TRBV12-5; d_call: -; cdr3_nt: TGTGCTAGTGGTTTTGGGGCCGGTGTCTATGGCTACACCTTC; cdr3_aa: CASGFGAGVYGYTF
clone_size: -; j_call: TRBJ2-1; v_call: TRBV7-9; d_call: -; cdr3_nt: TGTGCCAGCAGCGCAAACGAGGTCAATGAGCAGTTCTTC; cdr3_aa: CASSANEVNEQFF
clone_size: -; j_call: TRBJ1-6; v_call: TRBV4-2; d_call: TRBD1; cdr3_nt: TGTGCCAGCAGCCACACAGGGGGACAGGGGTATTCACCCCTCCACTTT; cdr3_aa: CASSHTGGQGYSPLHF
clone_size: -; j_call: TRBJ2-7; v_call: TRBV28; d_call: TRBD1; cdr3_nt: TGTGCCAGCAGTTTCATCCCCTGGACAGGGAGGTACGAGCAGTACTTC; cdr3_aa: CASSFIPWTGRYEQYF
clone_size: -; j_call: TRBJ2-5; v_call: TRBV7-9; d_call: TRBD1; cdr3_nt: TGTGCCAGCACCCCCGGGACAGGGATATTAGAGACCCAGTACTTC; cdr3_aa: CASTPGTGILETQYF
clone_size: -; j_call: TRBJ2-7; v_call: TRBV30; d_call: -; cdr3_nt: TGTGCCTGGAGTGGTCAGGGTTACGAGCAGTACTTC; cdr3_aa: CAWSGQGYEQYF
clone_size: once; j_call: TRBJ1-6; v_call: TRBV12-1; d_call: -; cdr3_nt: TGTGCCAGCAGCTTTGGGGCTGCTTACTATAATTCACCCCTCCACTTT; cdr3_aa: CASSFGAAYYNSPLHF
clone_size: few; j_call: TRBJ1-5; v_call: TRBV2; d_call: -; cdr3_nt: TGTGCCAGCAGACCCTTGGGCAATCAGCCCCAGCATTTT; cdr3_aa: CASRPLGNQPQHF
clone_size: -; j_call: TRBJ2-1; v_call: TRBV7-9; d_call: -; cdr3_nt: TGTGCCAGCAGCCCAAACCCCGGACAGAGAGACAATGAGCAGTTCTTC; cdr3_aa: CASSPNPGQRDNEQFF
clone_size: -; j_call: TRBJ1-1; v_call: TRBV11-1; d_call: TRBD1; cdr3_nt: TGTGCCAGCAGCGTGGGGGACAGGGAGTTTCCTGAAGCTTTCTTT; cdr3_aa: CASSVGDREFPEAFF
clone_size: -; j_call: TRBJ1-5; v_call: TRBV2; d_call: -; cdr3_nt: TGTGCCAGCAGTCGGAATTTAGGAACAGGGTATAGCAATCAGCCCCAGCATTTT; cdr3_aa: CASSRNLGTGYSNQPQHF
clone_size: -; j_call: TRBJ2-2; v_call: TRBV4-1; d_call: TRBD2; cdr3_nt: TGCGCCAGCAGCCAACCTATATGGGAGGGGAGGAACACCGGGGAGCTGTTTTTT; cdr3_aa: CASSQPIWEGRNTGELFF
clone_size: -; j_call: TRBJ1-2; v_call: TRBV6-1; d_call: -; cdr3_nt: TGTGCCAGCAGTGAACCCCATTATGGCTACACCTTC; cdr3_aa: CASSEPHYGYTF
clone_size: -; j_call: TRBJ2-7; v_call: TRBV6-1; d_call: -; cdr3_nt: TGTGCCAGCAGTGAAGGAGGCAGGGAATCCTACGAGCAGTACTTC; cdr3_aa: CASSEGGRESYEQYF
clone_size: -; j_call: TRBJ2-7; v_call: TRBV28; d_call: TRBD2; cdr3_nt: TGTGCCAGCAGTTTGCCCTTTAGCGCGGGAGGATCCTACGAGCAGTACTTC; cdr3_aa: CASSLPFSAGGSYEQYF
clone_size: -; j_call: TRBJ2-7; v_call: TRBV28; d_call: TRBD2; cdr3_nt: TGTGCCAGCAGTTCCCTGACTAGCGGGAGTTACGAGCAGTACTTC; cdr3_aa: CASSSLTSGSYEQYF
clone_size: -; j_call: TRBJ2-5; v_call: TRBV5-1; d_call: -; cdr3_nt: TGCGCCAGCAGCTTGGGCCTAAACCCCAACATAGAGACCCAGTACTTC; cdr3_aa: CASSLGLNPNIETQYF
clone_size: -; j_call: TRBJ2-2; v_call: TRBV15; d_call: TRBD2; cdr3_nt: TGTGCCACCAGCAGAGGAAAAGCGGGAGAGACCGGGGAGCTGTTTTTT; cdr3_aa: CATSRGKAGETGELFF
clone_size: once; j_call: TRBJ2-5; v_call: TRBV27; d_call: TRBD2; cdr3_nt: TGTGCCAGCAGTTTTGAGCGGGGCCAAGAGACCCAGTACTTC; cdr3_aa: CASSFERGQETQYF
clone_size: -; j_call: TRBJ1-4; v_call: TRBV6-1; d_call: -; cdr3_nt: TGTGCCAGCAGTGAGGTTCCGTTACAAAGGGGGGAAAAACTGTTTTTT; cdr3_aa: CASSEVPLQRGEKLFF
clone_size: -; j_call: TRBJ1-5; v_call: TRBV6-5; d_call: -; cdr3_nt: TGTGCCAGCAGTTACGGAGCGCATCAGCCCCAGCATTTT; cdr3_aa: CASSYGAHQPQHF
clone_size: few; j_call: TRBJ1-2; v_call: TRBV5-4; d_call: TRBD1; cdr3_nt: TGTGCCAGCAGCCCCCGGGACAGGGTTTATGGCTACACCTTC; cdr3_aa: CASSPRDRVYGYTF
clone_size: -; j_call: TRBJ2-5; v_call: TRBV5-6; d_call: TRBD2; cdr3_nt: TGTGCCAGCAGCTTGGCCGGACTAGCGGGAGGGCCTGGCCAAGAGACCCAGTACTTC; cdr3_aa: CASSLAGLAGGPGQETQYF
clone_size: -; j_call: TRBJ1-4; v_call: TRBV19; d_call: -; cdr3_nt: TGTGCCAGTAGTATTCAAGGACAGAGTAACCCAAGGAATGAAAAACTGTTTTTT; cdr3_aa: CASSIQGQSNPRNEKLFF
clone_size: -; j_call: TRBJ2-7; v_call: TRBV5-1; d_call: -; cdr3_nt: TGCGCCAGCAGCTTGGGGGTAGGGAACTCAGGCGACGAGCAGTACTTC; cdr3_aa: CASSLGVGNSGDEQYF
clone_size: -; j_call: TRBJ2-5; v_call: TRBV15; d_call: -; cdr3_nt: TGTGCCACCAGCAGAGATCAGGGAGCGGAGACCCAGTACTTC; cdr3_aa: CATSRDQGAETQYF
clone_size: -; j_call: TRBJ2-7; v_call: TRBV5-1; d_call: TRBD1; cdr3_nt: TGCGCCAGCCGGGGACAGGGGACCTACGAGCAGTACTTC; cdr3_aa: CASRGQGTYEQYF
clone_size: -; j_call: TRBJ1-1; v_call: TRBV10-3; d_call: -; cdr3_nt: TGTGCCATCAGACCATTAAAACACAGGGAAAGGGAAGCTTTCTTT; cdr3_aa: CAIRPLKHREREAFF
clone_size: -; j_call: TRBJ1-4; v_call: TRBV5-4; d_call: -; cdr3_nt: TGTGCCAGCAGCTTAGGGACCGCAACTAATGAAAAACTGTTTTTT; cdr3_aa: CASSLGTATNEKLFF
clone_size: -; j_call: TRBJ2-7; v_call: TRBV25-1; d_call: -; cdr3_nt: TGTGCCAGCAGTCCGCGAACCTCCTACGAGCAGTACTTC; cdr3_aa: CASSPRTSYEQYF
clone_size: -; j_call: TRBJ2-7; v_call: TRBV4-1; d_call: -; cdr3_nt: TGCGCCAGCAGCCAAGTAGCGGGACAGGCCTACGAGCAGTACTTC; cdr3_aa: CASSQVAGQAYEQYF
clone_size: -; j_call: TRBJ2-7; v_call: TRBV2; d_call: -; cdr3_nt: TGTGCCAGCACCCCCGCCTACGAGCAGTACTTC; cdr3_aa: CASTPAYEQYF
clone_size: -; j_call: TRBJ2-2; v_call: TRBV5-1; d_call: -; cdr3_nt: TGCGCCAGCAGCTTTGGGAACTTCCTTGCCGGGGAGCTGTTTTTT; cdr3_aa: CASSFGNFLAGELFF
clone_size: -; j_call: TRBJ2-3; v_call: TRBV2; d_call: -; cdr3_nt: TGTGCCAGCAGTTATTCGGATACGCAGTATTTT; cdr3_aa: CASSYSDTQYF
clone_size: -; j_call: TRBJ1-4; v_call: TRBV19; d_call: -; cdr3_nt: TGTGCCAGTAGCCCCTCGTTGACAGGCGGAAATGAAAAACTGTTTTTT; cdr3_aa: CASSPSLTGGNEKLFF
clone_size: -; j_call: TRBJ2-7; v_call: TRBV27; d_call: -; cdr3_nt: TGTGCCAGCAGTTTAAACAGGGACGCCTACGAGCAGTACTTC; cdr3_aa: CASSLNRDAYEQYF